This TCR beta chain originates from a study of OX40 agonist ivuxolimab in advanced cancers. Looking at the study overall: Earlier anti-PD-1, anti-PD-L1 or anti-CTLA-4 therapy was permitted; around 40% had received some.

The method was immunoSEQ multiplex PCR; TCRdb's version includes in-frame clones alone and lacks a portion of them. The data contain about 22,000 clones, 70% to 90% of them singletons. This sequence was found in an adult with an advanced solid tumor such as melanoma, head and neck, liver or kidney cancer. The sample here was CD4+ or CD8+ T cells sorted from blood, taken in a trial of the OX40 agonist ivuxolimab.

CDR3 sequence (DNA): TGTGCCAGCAGCTCGACGTTAGCCAAAAACATTCAGTACTTC. Translation gives CASSSTLAKNIQYF. The chain joins TRBV11-2 to TRBJ2-4, with D uncertain. CDR1 is SGHAT and CDR2 is FQNNGV in the germline V gene. The CDR3 is made up of 14 amino acids. The V and J ends lost 4 bases and 0 bases respectively, with 7 bases between them.